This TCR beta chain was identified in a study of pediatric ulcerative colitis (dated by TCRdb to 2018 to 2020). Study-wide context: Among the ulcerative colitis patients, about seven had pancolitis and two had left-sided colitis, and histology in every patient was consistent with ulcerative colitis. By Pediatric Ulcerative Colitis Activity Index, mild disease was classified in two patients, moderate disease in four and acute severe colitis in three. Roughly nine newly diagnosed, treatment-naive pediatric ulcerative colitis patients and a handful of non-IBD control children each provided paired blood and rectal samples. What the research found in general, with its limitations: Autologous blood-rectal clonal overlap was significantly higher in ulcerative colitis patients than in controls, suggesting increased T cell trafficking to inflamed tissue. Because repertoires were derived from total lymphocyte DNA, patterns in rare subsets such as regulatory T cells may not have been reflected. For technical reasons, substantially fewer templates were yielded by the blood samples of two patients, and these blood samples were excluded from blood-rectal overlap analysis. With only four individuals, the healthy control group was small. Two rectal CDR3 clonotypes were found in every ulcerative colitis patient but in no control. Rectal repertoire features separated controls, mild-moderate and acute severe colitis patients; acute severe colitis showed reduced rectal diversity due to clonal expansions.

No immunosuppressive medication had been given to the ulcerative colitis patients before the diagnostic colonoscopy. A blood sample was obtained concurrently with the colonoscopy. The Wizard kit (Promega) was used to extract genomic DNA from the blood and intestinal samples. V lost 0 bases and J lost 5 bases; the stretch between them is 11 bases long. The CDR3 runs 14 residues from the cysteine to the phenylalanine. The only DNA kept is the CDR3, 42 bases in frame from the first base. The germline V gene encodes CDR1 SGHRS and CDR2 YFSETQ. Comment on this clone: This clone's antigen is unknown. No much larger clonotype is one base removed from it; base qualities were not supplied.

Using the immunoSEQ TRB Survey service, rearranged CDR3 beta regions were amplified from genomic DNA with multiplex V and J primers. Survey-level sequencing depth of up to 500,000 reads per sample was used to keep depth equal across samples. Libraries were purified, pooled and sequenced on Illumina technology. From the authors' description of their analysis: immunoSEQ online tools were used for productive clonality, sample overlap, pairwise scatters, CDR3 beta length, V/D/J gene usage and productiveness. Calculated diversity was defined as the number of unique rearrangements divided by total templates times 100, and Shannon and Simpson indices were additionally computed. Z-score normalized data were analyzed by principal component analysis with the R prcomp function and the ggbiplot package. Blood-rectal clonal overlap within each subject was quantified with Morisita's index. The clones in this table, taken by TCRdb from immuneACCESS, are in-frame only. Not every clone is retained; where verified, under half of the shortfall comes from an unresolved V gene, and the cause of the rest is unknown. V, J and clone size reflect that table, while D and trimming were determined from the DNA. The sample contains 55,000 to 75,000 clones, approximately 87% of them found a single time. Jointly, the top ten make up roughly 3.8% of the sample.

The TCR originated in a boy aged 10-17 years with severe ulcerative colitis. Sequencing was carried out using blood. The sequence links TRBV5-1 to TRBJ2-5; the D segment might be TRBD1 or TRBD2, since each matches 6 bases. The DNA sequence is TGCGCCAGCAGCTTGGCCGGGGGCGCGGAGACCCAGTACTTC. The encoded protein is CASSLAGGAETQYF.